This TCR beta chain is drawn from a study of beta chain features in type 1 diabetes (dated 2018 in TCRdb). Concerning the study at large: Mean age, gender distribution, total cell number and subset yield did not differ between patients and healthy donors. A total of 100 million to 140 million sorted cells were examined across all samples, and the number of cells per subset was strongly correlated with RNA yield. In the study, recently diagnosed type 1 diabetes patients and matched healthy donors were compared on the TCRB repertoires of their sorted circulating CD4+ T cell subsets. Whereas all 28 donors provided naive and central memory subsets, regulatory and stem cell-like memory subsets were isolated from just 8 patients and about 8 healthy donors.

A single peripheral blood draw of about 120 mL on average was collected from each donor into heparinised tubes. Naive, central memory, regulatory and stem cell-like memory CD4+ T cells were sorted on a BD FACSAria II using a panel including CD45RO, CCR7, CD25, CD127, CD95 and CD27. All sorted populations exceeded 98% purity. PBMCs were isolated immediately by Lymphoprep density gradient centrifugation and stained directly without culture. To minimize batch effects, samples were stained and sorted in pairs, one healthy donor with one patient per experiment. What the research found in general, with its limitations: In all four CD4+ subsets, TCRB CDR3 length was moderately but significantly shorter in type 1 diabetes patients. PCR might favor shorter templates, but patient and control samples were amplified and corrected together, so any skew would affect both groups equally. Fewer insertions and more nucleotide deletions at VDJ recombination sites were observed in patients with type 1 diabetes, implying thymic rearrangement abnormalities. HLA sub-analyses involved small numbers of individuals, so any influence of HLA type on TCRB rearrangement remained unresolved. Because cDNA was sequenced instead of genomic DNA, highly expressing activated cells could be over-represented, though the groups showed no difference in activation or CD3 levels. The naive, central memory and regulatory TCRB repertoires appeared to resemble one another more closely among patients than among healthy donors.

The High Capacity cDNA Reverse Transcription Kit was used to reverse transcribe all of the isolated RNA, meaning that expressed TCRB transcripts were what got sequenced. Deep immunoSEQ sequencing was performed on naive, central memory and regulatory T cell samples, with an average of roughly 3.6 million total reads per sample. Sorted cells were lysed in RLT buffer, and RNA was extracted using DNase-treated RNeasy Micro or Mini kits according to cell number. Each cell subset was processed on its own to prevent cross-contamination, while patient and healthy donor samples were processed together. TCRB sequences were amplified from cDNA with the immunoSEQ multiplex PCR, producing 87-bp fragments spanning the CDR3 region. Sequencing of the amplicons was performed on the Illumina HiSeq platform. Turning to the authors' computational methods: PCR bias was corrected computationally using synthetic template baselines, and reads within Hamming distance 2 were collapsed, with unmergeable singletons discarded. By aligning reads against IMGT, V, D and J genes, CDR3 length, and insertions or deletions at six rearrangement sites were assigned. Clonotype counts were normalized to sorted cell number within each subset before computing true diversity and Gini coefficients with the tcR R package. The overlap coefficient, calculated on TCRB nucleotide sequences, was used to quantify repertoire sharing. As a proxy for the pre-selection repertoire, out-of-frame TCRB sequences from naive cells were analyzed. Here the immuneACCESS table is served through TCRdb, limited to in-frame sequences with V and J called. Missing clones are a known gap in these copies; in checked studies unresolved V genes cover under half, and the rest lacks a known reason. The DNA gave D and trimming, while V, J and clone size come from that table. Here the sample has 600,000 or so clones; roughly 12% occur a single time. The top ten constitute around 0.12% of the sample.

With regard to this clone: No cognate antigen has been identified for it. One base away there is no much larger clone; base qualities are not given.

According to the germline V gene, CDR1 reads SGHDT and CDR2 reads YYEEEE. Trimming takes 1 base from V and 6 bases from J, and the germline ends sit 9 bases apart. Including the terminal cysteine and phenylalanine, the CDR3 comprises 13 residues. Only the CDR3 DNA stays, 39 bases, in frame from base 1. The chain was built from TRBV5-6 and TRBJ2-3; the D segment cannot be called with confidence. This receptor was taken from a man in his thirties or forties with type 1 diabetes. Sequencing was carried out using naive CD4+ T cells from blood. The label giving this sample's cell subset or site can be read as: true naive CD4+ T cells. The CDR3 region has the sequence CASSLSEMDTQYF. The DNA sequence is given as TGTGCCAGCAGCTTGTCCGAGATGGATACGCAGTATTTT.